This record concerns one TCR beta chain sequence. The CDR3 has 11 amino acids. In germline, CDR1 is SNHLY, CDR2 FYNNEI. V was pared by 1 base and J by 9 bases, with 6 bases between. The data belong to a study of blood T cell repertoires in COVID-19. Study-level background: Italy, Spain and the United States were the sources of the convalescent and acute COVID-19 samples. Sample material is recorded as cDNA or gDNA derived from T cells, B-cell-depleted T cells, or PBMCs.

Per the original methods: For nucleated cells, counts were estimated from reference gene primer amplification. The repertoire was sequenced with immunoSEQ multiplex PCR; TCRdb's copy has only in-frame clones and lacks some. From that table come the V and J calls and clone size; the DNA was used to work out D and trimming. Among approximately 320,000 clones listed, 75% to 85% were seen once. The TCR was taken from a human donor in a cohort sampled during active COVID-19. The V and J genes are TRBV2 and TRBJ1-1; D possibly corresponds to TRBD1 (6 bases). The sequenced material came from peripheral blood. The CDR3 DNA reads as TGTGCCAGCAGTGAAGGGGACAAAGCTTTCTTT. It encodes CASSEGDKAFF. Full variable domain (remainder filled in from reference TRBV2 and TRBJ1-1): EPEVTQTPSHQVTQMGQEVILRCVPISNHLYFYWYRQILGQKVEFLVSFYNNEISEKSEIFDDQFSVERPDGSNFTLKIRSTKLEDSAMYFCASSEGDKAFFGQGTRLTVV.